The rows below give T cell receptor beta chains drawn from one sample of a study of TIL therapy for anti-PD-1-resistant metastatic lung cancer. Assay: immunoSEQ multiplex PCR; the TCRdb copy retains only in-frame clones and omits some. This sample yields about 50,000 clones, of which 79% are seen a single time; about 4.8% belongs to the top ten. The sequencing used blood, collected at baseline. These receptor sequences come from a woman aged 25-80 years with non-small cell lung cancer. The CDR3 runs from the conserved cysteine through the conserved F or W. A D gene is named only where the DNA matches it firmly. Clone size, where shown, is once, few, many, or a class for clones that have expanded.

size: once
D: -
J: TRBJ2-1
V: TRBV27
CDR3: CASSFYGTLGHEQFF
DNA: TGTGCCAGCAGTTTTTACGGGACCCTAGGCCATGAGCAGTTCTTC

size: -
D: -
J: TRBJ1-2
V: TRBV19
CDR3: CASSPLQETKNYGYTF
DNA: TGTGCCAGTAGCCCTCTTCAGGAAACCAAAAACTATGGCTACACCTTC

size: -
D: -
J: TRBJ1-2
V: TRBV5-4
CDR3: CASSLGGHISKSNYGYTF
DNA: TGTGCCAGCAGCTTAGGGGGACATATAAGTAAATCTAACTATGGCTACACCTTC

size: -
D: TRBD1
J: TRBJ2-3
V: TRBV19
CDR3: CASSIVRGTGGDTQYF
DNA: TGTGCCAGTAGTATAGTCCGGGGGACAGGGGGAGATACGCAGTATTTT

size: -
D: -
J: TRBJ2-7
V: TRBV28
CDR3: CASSHLGAGDYSYEQYF
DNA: TGTGCCAGCAGCCACCTCGGGGCAGGGGACTACTCCTACGAGCAGTACTTC

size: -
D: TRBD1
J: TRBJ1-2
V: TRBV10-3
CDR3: CAITGDRGLGDYGYTF
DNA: TGTGCCATCACCGGGGACAGGGGGCTAGGGGACTATGGCTACACCTTC

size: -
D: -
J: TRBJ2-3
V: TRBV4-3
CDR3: CASSLEGRNTQYF
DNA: TGCGCCAGCAGCCTGGAGGGGAGAAATACGCAGTATTTT

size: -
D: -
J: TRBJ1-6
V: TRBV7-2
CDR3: CASSLVQGNSPLHF
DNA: TGTGCCAGCAGCTTAGTGCAGGGAAATTCACCCCTCCACTTT

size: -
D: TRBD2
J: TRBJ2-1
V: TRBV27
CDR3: CASSLAGGTYNEQFF
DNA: TGTGCCAGCAGTTTAGCGGGGGGGACCTACAATGAGCAGTTCTTC

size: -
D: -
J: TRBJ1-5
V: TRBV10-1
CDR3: CASRGTASGEPLNQPQHF
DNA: TGCGCCAGCAGGGGTACTGCCTCCGGGGAACCTCTAAATCAGCCCCAGCATTTT

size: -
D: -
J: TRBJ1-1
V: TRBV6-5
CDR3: CASRGGTVTEAFF
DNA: TGTGCCAGCAGGGGGGGAACCGTCACTGAAGCTTTCTTT

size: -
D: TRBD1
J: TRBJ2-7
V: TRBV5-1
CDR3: CASSLAGTGVHEQYF
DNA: TGCGCCAGCAGCTTGGCCGGGACAGGGGTACACGAGCAGTACTTC

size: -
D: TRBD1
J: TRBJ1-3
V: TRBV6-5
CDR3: CASSFGTGVGNTIYF
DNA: TGTGCCAGCAGTTTCGGGACAGGGGTCGGAAACACCATATATTTT

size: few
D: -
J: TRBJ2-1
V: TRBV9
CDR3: CASSVRESYNEQFF
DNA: TGTGCCAGCAGCGTACGCGAATCCTACAATGAGCAGTTCTTC

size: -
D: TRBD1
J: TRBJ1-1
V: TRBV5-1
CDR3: CASSYQGAANTEAFF
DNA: TGCGCCAGCAGTTATCAGGGGGCGGCGAACACTGAAGCTTTCTTT

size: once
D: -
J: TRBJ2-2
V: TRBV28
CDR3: CASSHGTINTGELFF
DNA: TGTGCCAGCAGCCACGGGACAATCAACACCGGGGAGCTGTTTTTT

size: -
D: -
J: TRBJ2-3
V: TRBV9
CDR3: CASSVAGNADTQYF
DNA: TGTGCCAGCAGCGTAGCCGGGAATGCAGATACGCAGTATTTT

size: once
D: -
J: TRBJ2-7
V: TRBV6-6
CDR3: CASSSQMAHIYEQYF
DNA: TGTGCCAGCAGTTCCCAAATGGCCCATATCTACGAGCAGTACTTC